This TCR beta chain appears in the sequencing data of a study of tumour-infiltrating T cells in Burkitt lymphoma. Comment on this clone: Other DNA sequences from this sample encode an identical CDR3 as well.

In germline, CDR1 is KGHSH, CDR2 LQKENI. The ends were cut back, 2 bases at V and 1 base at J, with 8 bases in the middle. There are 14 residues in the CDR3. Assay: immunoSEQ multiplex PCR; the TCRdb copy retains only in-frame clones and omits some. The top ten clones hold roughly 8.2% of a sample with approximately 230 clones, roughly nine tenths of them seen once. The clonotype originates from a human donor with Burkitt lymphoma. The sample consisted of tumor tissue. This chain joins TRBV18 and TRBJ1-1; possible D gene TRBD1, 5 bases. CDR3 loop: CASSPGAGNTEAFF. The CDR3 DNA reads TGTGCCAGCTCACCAGGGGCGGGGAACACTGAAGCTTTCTTT.